The 18 T cell receptor beta chains presented below share a single source sample, sequenced in a study of blood T cell repertoires in COVID-19. Method: immunoSEQ multiplex PCR; TCRdb's copy keeps in-frame clones and lacks some. The sample holds just under 350,000 clones, about 90% seen once. The sequencing sample was made of peripheral blood. All receptors come from a woman aged 70-85 years with COVID-19, enrolled during active disease.

This chain uses TRBV7-9 with TRBJ1-1, with TRBD1 matching over 9 bases. CDR1 and CDR2 from the germline V gene are SEHNR and FQNEAQ (reference sequence). After removal of 5 bases from V and 3 bases from J, the junction contained 4 bases not matched to a gene. The CDR3 spans 14 residues. The CDR3 DNA reads as TGTGCCAGCAGCGTACAGGGGGCTTACACTGAAGCTTTCTTT. Translated, it gives CASSVQGAYTEAFF.

The chain uses TRBV28 and TRBJ2-7; possible D gene TRBD2, 6 bases. The CDR3 is 14 residues long. Trimming shortened V by 0 bases and J by 7 bases, and 13 bases separated the two germline ends. The germline CDR1 and CDR2 sequences are MDHEN and SYDVKM. The CDR3 loop is CASSLWGGLGEQYF. The CDR3, as DNA: TGTGCCAGCAGTTTATGGGGAGGCCTGGGGGAGCAGTACTTC.

The genes are TRBV3-1 (or the pseudogene TRBV3-2) and TRBJ1-1; D gene uncertain. The length of the CDR3 is 13 residues. Germline CDR1 LGHDT, CDR2 YNNKEL (reference sequence). V lost 3 bases and J lost 4, with 9 bases in between. The CDR3 DNA reads TGTGCCAGCAGCCATGGCAGAACCACTGAAGCTTTCTTT. Amino acid sequence: CASSHGRTTEAFF.

The V gene is TRBV7-3, the J gene TRBJ1-6; D is possibly TRBD1 (5 bases). Trimming took 5 bases from V and 7 from J, leaving 9 bases between them. The CDR3 is 13 residues long. The germline CDR1 and CDR2 sequences are SGHTA and FQGTGA. The CDR3 loop is CASSPKGNSPLHF. CDR3 bases: TGTGCCAGCAGCCCAAAGGGGAATTCACCCCTCCACTTT.

V is TRBV7-2 and J is TRBJ1-2, with TRBD1 matching over 7 bases. V gave up 5 bases and J gave up 2 bases; unmatched junction bases: 2. CDR1 and CDR2 from the germline V gene are SGHTA and FQGNSA. This CDR3 is 13 amino acids long. CDR3 sequence: CASSQDRNYGYTF. The CDR3 DNA sequence: TGTGCCAGCAGCCAGGACAGGAACTATGGCTACACCTTC.

A few counts support this clone. The gene calls are TRBV5-1 and TRBJ1-2, with 8 bases matching TRBD1. Trimming cost V 0 bases and J 7 bases; bases outside gene matches: 5. This CDR3 comprises 14 residues. The germline V gene encodes CDR1 SGHRS and CDR2 YFSETQ. The CDR3 DNA reads TGCGCCAGCAGCTTGGCAGGGGGCGTAGGTGGCTACACCTTC. The encoded protein is CASSLAGGVGGYTF.

This clone was detected only once. This sequence joins TRBV6-1 and TRBJ2-3; TRBD2 might be the D (5 bases). CDR3 length: 14 amino acids. Trimming left V 3 bases short and J 2 bases short, with 9 bases between. Germline V gene sequence: CDR1 MNHNS, CDR2 SASEGT. The CDR3 loop reads CASSDPGDTDTQYF. DNA of the CDR3: TGTGCCAGCAGTGACCCCGGGGACACAGATACGCAGTATTTT.

The chain recombines TRBV27 with TRBJ1-2; TRBD1 aligns across 10 bases. The CDR3 spans 15 residues. V was pared by 4 bases and J by 3 bases, with 5 bases of the junction left unmatched. From germline, CDR1 is MNHEY and CDR2 SMNVEV (reference sequence). The DNA of the CDR3 is TGTGCCAGCAGTTCCGGACAGGGGGTTGACTATGGCTACACCTTC. Its protein product is CASSSGQGVDYGYTF.

The chain links TRBV19 to TRBJ1-2; no reliable D call. V was shortened by 3 bases and J by 8 bases, with 10 bases between the two germline ends. Germline lookup yields CDR1 LNHDA and CDR2 SQIVND (reference sequence). There are 12 residues in the CDR3. The CDR3 loop is CASSISERGYTF. DNA of the CDR3: TGTGCCAGTAGTATCTCTGAGCGGGGCTACACCTTC. Filled out from reference TRBV19 and TRBJ1-2, the complete variable domain reads DGGITQSPKYLFRKEGQNVTLSCEQNLNHDAMYWYRQDPGQGLRLIYYSQIVNDFQKGDIAEGYSVSREKKESFPLTVTSAQKNPTAFYLCASSISERGYTFGSGTRLTVV.

This chain links TRBV14 with TRBJ2-3; 8 bases match TRBD2. Per germline, CDR1 SGHDN and CDR2 FVKESK. V shed 4 bases and J 1 base; nucleotides not matched to a gene: 7. The CDR3 covers 16 residues. This CDR3 is CASSLSSGVGTDTQYF. The CDR3 DNA reads TGTGCCAGCAGCCTTAGTAGCGGGGTGGGCACAGATACGCAGTATTTT.

The gene calls are TRBV7-9 and TRBJ2-1, with TRBD2 matching over 10 bases. Germline V gives CDR1 SEHNR, CDR2 FQNEAQ (reference sequence). Losses at the gene ends were 5 bases for V and 6 bases for J; bases not matched to a gene: 7. The length of the CDR3 is 15 residues. The CDR3 is CASSPVAGGPNEQFF. Here the CDR3 DNA reads TGTGCCAGCAGCCCAGTAGCGGGGGGCCCCAATGAGCAGTTCTTC.

This chain joins TRBV3-1 (or the pseudogene TRBV3-2) and TRBJ2-6; D is possibly TRBD2 (5 bases). CDR1 LGHDT and CDR2 YNNKEL come from the germline V gene (reference sequence). The CDR3 covers 16 residues. V was shortened by 1 base and J by 2 bases, with 9 bases between the two germline ends. For the CDR3, the DNA is TGTGCCAGCAGCCAAGGGCCGGGAACTGGGGCCAACGTCCTGACTTTC. Amino acids: CASSQGPGTGANVLTF.

This chain uses TRBV27 with TRBJ1-1; 7 bases are a match to TRBD1. Germline CDR1 MNHEY, CDR2 SMNVEV (reference sequence). This CDR3 has 14 amino acids. V trimming: 4 bases; J trimming: 2 bases; junction bases outside the gene matches: 4. CDR3 amino acids: CASSSRDRNTEAFF. The CDR3 DNA reads as TGTGCCAGCAGTTCAAGGGACAGAAACACTGAAGCTTTCTTT.

The chain has TRBV19 and TRBJ2-1; 8 bases agree with TRBD1. Germline V gene lookup returns CDR1 LNHDA and CDR2 SQIVND (reference sequence). V was clipped by 9 bases and J by 1 base; unmatched bases: 8. The CDR3 is 15 residues long. DNA of the CDR3: TGTGCCAGCCGGACCACAGGGGGATCCTACAATGAGCAGTTCTTC. Its translation is CASRTTGGSYNEQFF.

The chain combines TRBV27 with TRBJ2-7; TRBD2 agrees at 10 bases. There are 14 residues in the CDR3. Germline assignment: CDR1 MNHEY and CDR2 SMNVEV (reference sequence). Trimming removed 2 bases from V and 4 bases from J; junction bases left unmatched: 2. The CDR3 DNA reads TGTGCCAGCAGTTTAGCTAGCGGGGGTTACGAGCAGTACTTC. Translated: CASSLASGGYEQYF.

V gene TRBV12-3 or TRBV12-4 combines with J gene TRBJ2-7; D may be TRBD2 (5 bases). The CDR3 runs to 13 residues. V lost 5 bases, J lost 1 base, and 9 bases lay in between. The DNA of the CDR3 is TGTGCCAGCAGTCCTGGGGAGTCCTACGAGCAGTACTTC. Residues: CASSPGESYEQYF.

The chain joins TRBV24-1 to TRBJ2-2; possibly TRBD2 for D (5 bases). CDR3 size: 15 residues. Germline values: CDR1 KGHDR, CDR2 SFDVKD. Trimming removed 4 bases from V and 0 bases from J, with 8 bases in between. CDR3 DNA: TGTGCCACCAGTGAACCGGGGACGAACACCGGGGAGCTGTTTTTT. It yields the protein CATSEPGTNTGELFF.

The V call is TRBV7-2, the J call TRBJ2-3; tentatively, D is TRBD2 (6 bases). Trimming cost V 5 bases and J 3 bases, with 12 bases left between them. The CDR3 runs 14 residues. From germline, CDR1 is SGHTA and CDR2 FQGNSA. CDR3 loop: CASSRGLNTDTQYF. DNA of the CDR3: TGTGCCAGCAGCCGGGGACTCAATACAGATACGCAGTATTTT.